This T cell receptor (beta chain) was profiled in a study of blood T cell repertoires in COVID-19. Study-wide context: Both acute and convalescent COVID-19 samples were obtained from the United States, Italy and Spain. T cells, B-cell-depleted T cells, or PBMCs provided the cDNA or gDNA that served as material.

V lost 2 bases, J lost 5 bases, and 16 bases lay in between. This CDR3 is built from 16 residues. Germline CDR1 and CDR2: MDHEN and SYDVKM. In the source study's methods: Amplification with reference gene primers provided the estimates of nucleated cell counts. Here immunoSEQ multiplex PCR was the method, and the copy in TCRdb shows in-frame clones only, minus some. V and J calls and clone size are as listed in that table; D and trimming were resolved from the DNA. The data hold some 140,000 clones, with 75% to 85% observed a single time. This clone was seen a handful of times. The chain joins TRBV28 to TRBJ1-5; D possibly corresponds to TRBD1 (6 bases). The origin of this receptor is a man aged 80 or over with acute or convalescent COVID-19. The material sequenced was peripheral blood. DNA for the CDR3: TGTGCCAGCAGTTTAGGGTTAAGGGGGGGCCATCAGCCCCAGCATTTT. Residues: CASSLGLRGGHQPQHF.